Detailed here is one T cell receptor beta chain. Its antigen is not known. The V gene lost 7 bases and the J gene lost 0 bases, with 13 bases spanning the gap. Germline-derived CDR1 and CDR2 are LNHDA and SQIVND (reference sequence). The CDR3 spans 15 residues. The PCR used 60 Vbeta and 13 Jbeta primers. Measured with immunoSEQ multiplex PCR; TCRdb has only the in-frame clones, and not every one. Of roughly 43,000 clones listed, 70% to 85% are singletons. The data derive from a study of cytomegalovirus exposure and HLA in healthy donors. Study conclusions and caveats: Because they were indistinguishable, some V segments, including TRBV6-2 and TRBV6-3, were excluded.

The chain combines TRBV19 with TRBJ1-5; D uncertain. This clonotype was sampled from a young man in good health and CMV-seronegative. Sequences were obtained from PBMCs. In nucleotides, the CDR3 is TGTGCCAGTAATCGGGTTGCGAATAGCAATCAGCCCCAGCATTTT. Residues: CASNRVANSNQPQHF.